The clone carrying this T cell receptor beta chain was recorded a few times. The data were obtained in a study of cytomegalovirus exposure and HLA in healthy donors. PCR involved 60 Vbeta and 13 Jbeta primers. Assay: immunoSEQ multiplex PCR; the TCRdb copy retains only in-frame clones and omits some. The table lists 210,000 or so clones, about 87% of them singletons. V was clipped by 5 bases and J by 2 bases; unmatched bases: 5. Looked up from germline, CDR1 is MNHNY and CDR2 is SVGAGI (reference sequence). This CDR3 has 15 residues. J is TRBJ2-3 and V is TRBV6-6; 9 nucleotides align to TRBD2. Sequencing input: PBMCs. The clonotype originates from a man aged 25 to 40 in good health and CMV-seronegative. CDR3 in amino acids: CASSGLAGNTDTQYF. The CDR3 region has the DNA TGTGCCAGCAGTGGGCTAGCGGGGAACACAGATACGCAGTATTTT.